Below are 19 T cell receptor beta chains sequenced from a single sample in a study of T-cell reconstitution after alpha-beta-depleted transplantation in children. The authors prepared the TCRbeta library with unique molecular identifiers. In TCRdb, the PCR reads were re-called with MiXCR into one record per CDR3 protein. The sample consists of roughly 500,000 distinct CDR3 sequences, less than 35% of them appearing once. This sample comprised PBMCs from the stem cell graft donor, obtained from the stem cell graft. The receptors come from a human donor who donated a stem cell graft to a child with aplastic anemia.

In its sample, this clonotype was seen a few times. This chain links TRBV29-1 with TRBJ2-7, with TRBD2 matching 8 bases. Germline CDR1 and CDR2: SQVTM and ANQGSEA. This CDR3 comprises 14 residues. The ends lost 7 bases at V and 5 bases at J; junction bases unmatched: 13. In DNA form, the CDR3 reads TGCAGCGCGTCCAGCGGGAGCGATAGGAACGAGCAGTACGTC. As protein: CSASSGSDRNEQYV.

The chain uses TRBV19 and TRBJ2-1; D is unresolved. The CDR3 totals 11 residues. Germline assignment: CDR1 LNHDA and CDR2 SQIVND (reference sequence). V was clipped by 7 bases and J by 9 bases, with 10 bases between them. The CDR3 DNA reads as TGTGCCAGTACCTTGGGTATTGAGCAGTTCTTC. This sequence encodes CASTLGIEQFF.

The V gene is TRBV6-2 or TRBV6-3, the J gene TRBJ1-2; D remains ambiguous. V shed 2 bases and J shed 7 bases, with 11 bases lying between them. The CDR3 covers 13 residues. The germline gives CDR1 MNHEY, CDR2 SVGEGT. CDR3 in amino acids: CASSYGVTAGYTF. The CDR3 DNA reads as TGTGCCAGCAGTTACGGGGTGACGGCTGGCTACACCTTC.

A few counts support this clonotype. J is TRBJ2-7 and V is TRBV6-6; D is perhaps TRBD1 (6 bases). V was shortened by 5 bases and J by 3 bases, with 11 bases between the two germline ends. Germline CDR1 MNHNY, CDR2 SVGAGI (reference sequence). The CDR3 consists of 13 residues. In DNA, the CDR3 is TGTGCCAGCAGTCCCGGACAGTTCTACGAGCAGTACGTC. This sequence encodes CASSPGQFYEQYV.

This clonotype was seen more than once but under ten times. V is TRBV6-6 and J is TRBJ1-5, with unresolved D. Trimming shortened V by 7 bases and J by 7 bases, and 14 bases separated the two germline ends. Looked up from germline, CDR1 is MNHNY and CDR2 is SVGAGI (reference sequence). This CDR3 contains 13 residues. The CDR3 protein is CASTDSPGQPQHF. The CDR3 DNA is TGTGCCAGCACCGACTCTCCGGGGCAGCCCCAGCATTTT.

This chain connects TRBV9 to TRBJ1-4, with unresolved D. The CDR3 has 13 residues. V dropped 3 bases and J dropped 13 bases, with 16 bases sitting between them. CDR1 is SGDLS and CDR2 is YYNGEE in the germline V gene. CDR3 nucleotides: TGTGCCAGCAGCGAGGGTCTCGGATATCGACTGTTTTTT. Amino acids: CASSEGLGYRLFF.

This chain joins TRBV7-9 and TRBJ2-5; either TRBD1 or TRBD2 may supply D (6 bases each). Trimming took off 2 bases at V and 0 bases at J, with 16 bases between the two ends. The CDR3 has 17 amino acids. The germline CDR1 and CDR2 sequences are SEHNR and FQNEAQ (reference sequence). This CDR3 is CASSLKGGPLYQETQYF. For the CDR3, the DNA is TGTGCCAGCAGCTTAAAGGGGGGTCCCCTGTACCAAGAGACCCAGTACTTC.

This clonotype has only a few counts. The rearrangement uses TRBV23-1 and TRBJ1-5; the D is unclear. TRBV23-1 is labeled an ORF, and its function is uncertain. The V and J ends lost 6 bases and 5 bases respectively, with 5 bases between them. The CDR3 is 11 amino acids. CDR3 sequence: CASRHYQPQHF. The DNA of the CDR3 is TGCGCCAGCAGGCACTATCAGCCCCAGCATTTT.

The genes are TRBV19 and TRBJ2-5; tentatively, D is TRBD1 (5 bases). This CDR3 comprises 15 residues. V gave up 1 base and J gave up 4 bases, with 13 bases separating them. The germline V gene encodes CDR1 LNHDA and CDR2 SQIVND (reference sequence). CDR3 nucleotide sequence: TGTGCCAGTAGTATAGCAAGGGGCGAGAGAGAGACCCAGTACTTC. Residues: CASSIARGERETQYF.

The chain carries TRBV19 and TRBJ2-3; TRBD1 agrees at 9 bases. From germline, CDR1 is LNHDA and CDR2 SQIVND (reference sequence). CDR3 length equals 15 residues. The trim removed 2 bases at V and 6 bases at J, leaving 6 bases unmatched. Here the CDR3 reads CASSIRQGVGDTQYF. In DNA, the CDR3 is TGTGCCAGTAGTATAAGACAGGGGGTTGGCGATACGCAGTATTTT.

The chain has TRBV5-1 and TRBJ2-2; a weak D match, TRBD1 (5 bases). The length of the CDR3 is 15 residues. The germline CDR1 and CDR2 sequences are SGHRS and YFSETQ. V was trimmed by 0 bases and J by 6 bases, leaving 12 bases between them. The chain's CDR3 is CASSLGQGEAGELFF. Here the CDR3 DNA reads TGCGCCAGCAGCTTGGGCCAGGGTGAGGCCGGGGAGCTGTTTTTT.

The chain is built from TRBV19 and TRBJ1-2; D might be TRBD1 (5 bases). Germline V gene data show CDR1 as LNHDA and CDR2 as SQIVND (reference sequence). V shed 7 bases and J shed 8 bases, with 26 bases lying between them. This CDR3 region has 16 residues. The CDR3 reads CASNVAGYYVERGYTF. The CDR3, as DNA: TGTGCCAGTAATGTGGCAGGGTACTATGTGGAGCGCGGCTACACCTTC.

The chain combines TRBV6-1 with TRBJ1-2, with D maybe TRBD1 (6 bases). V was shortened by 3 bases and J by 4 bases, with 15 bases between the two germline ends. CDR1 is MNHNS and CDR2 is SASEGT in the germline V gene. The CDR3 totals 15 residues. CDR3 DNA sequence: TGTGCCAGCAGTGATGGTAGGCAGGGGATCTATGGCTACACCTTC. Amino acids: CASSDGRQGIYGYTF.

The chain couples TRBV12-3 or TRBV12-4 to TRBJ2-7; 8 bases are a match to TRBD2. The CDR3 runs to 14 residues. The V segment lost 4 bases and the J segment 5 bases; nucleotides outside the gene matches: 7. The CDR3 DNA reads TGTGCCAGCAGTTACACAACGGGGGGGGACGAGCAGTACTTC. Amino acids: CASSYTTGGDEQYF.

The chain uses TRBV12-3 or TRBV12-4 and TRBJ2-6, with 9 bases that match TRBD1. V was clipped by 3 bases and J by 2 bases; unmatched bases: 5. This CDR3 comprises 17 residues. The CDR3 loop is CASSFGQGSAGANVLTF. CDR3 coding DNA: TGTGCCAGCAGTTTCGGACAGGGGTCAGCTGGGGCCAACGTCCTGACTTTC.

V gene TRBV6-1 combines with J gene TRBJ2-1, with a weak D call TRBD2 (6 bases). The CDR3 extends over 15 amino acids. Germline CDR1 is MNHNS and CDR2 is SASEGT. V lost 8 bases, J lost 2 bases, and 16 bases lay in between. The CDR3 DNA reads as TGTGCCAGCGGATCGGGCGGGATCGCCTACAATGAGCAGTTCTTC. Its protein product is CASGSGGIAYNEQFF.

This clonotype occurred a few times. The chain has TRBV11-3 and TRBJ1-2; D may be TRBD1 (5 bases). This CDR3 is built from 16 residues. The germline V and J ends were trimmed by 1 base and 3 bases, with 15 bases remaining between them. Germline lookup yields CDR1 SGHNT and CDR2 YENEEA. The CDR3 reads CASSLASPPGDYGYTF. The CDR3 coding sequence is TGTGCCAGCAGCTTAGCATCCCCTCCGGGGGACTATGGCTACACCTTC.

This sequence joins TRBV28 and TRBJ2-7; 8 bases line up with TRBD1. CDR3 length: 15 amino acids. After removal of 6 bases from V and 2 bases from J, the junction contained 9 bases not matched to a gene. CDR1 and CDR2 (germline): MDHEN, SYDVKM. Here the CDR3 DNA reads TGTGCCAGCAGCCCCGGCGGACAGGGTGCCTACGAGCAGTACTTC. Translated, it gives CASSPGGQGAYEQYF.

The chain is built from TRBV20-1 and TRBJ2-6, with D perhaps assigned TRBD1 or TRBD2 (5 bases each). Trimming took 5 bases from V and 0 from J, leaving 14 bases between them. The germline V gene encodes CDR1 DFQATT and CDR2 SNEGSKA (reference sequence). CDR3 length: 16 residues. CDR3: CSALGAGTSGANVLTF. CDR3 nucleotide sequence: TGCAGTGCTCTCGGGGCCGGAACCTCTGGGGCCAACGTCCTGACTTTC.